What follows is one T cell receptor (beta chain) and its context. The method was immunoSEQ multiplex PCR; TCRdb's version includes in-frame clones alone and lacks a portion of them. The sample includes a few hundred thousand clones, 65% to 90% of them seen just once. This sample stems from a study of blood T cell repertoires in COVID-19. The V end was cut by 5 bases, the J end by 7 bases, with 14 bases between. This CDR3 spans 13 amino acids. The sequence derives from a woman aged 40 to 49 with acute COVID-19. The sample taken for sequencing was PBMCs or T cells enriched from blood (not recorded which). The chain combines TRBV12-3 or TRBV12-4 with TRBJ1-1; TRBD1 might be the D (6 bases). The CDR3 DNA sequence: TGTGCCAGCAGTGCCACAGGGCGGAATGAAGCTTTCTTT. It translates to CASSATGRNEAFF.